What follows describes a single TCR beta chain. This receptor's antigen is unknown. Per-base qualities were not stored, and no clone one base away is much larger. This specimen comes from a study of shared clonotypes between healthy human individuals (dated by TCRdb to 2018 to 2021). For context, the study as a whole: A couple of women and three men aged 18 to 49 years were included in the cohort. For each donor, CD4 naive and CD4 memory were each given three plates, CD8 naive was given two plates, and CD8 memory was given one plate. To estimate repertoire size and how much clonotype sharing occurs between individuals, the study deeply sequenced the blood TCR repertoires of about five healthy adults. To increase sequencing depth and limit assay-specific biases, TCR repertoire library preparation and sequencing were carried out by different laboratories using diverse techniques. Each donor's leukapheresis produced roughly between roughly 0.85 and 10 billion PBMCs.

The full study reports these points: Compared with non-shared clonotypes, clonotypes shared by all four sorted-subset donors had higher generation probabilities. Pairwise subsampling led to the expectation that sequencing depth would affect the degree of clonotype sharing among donors. Across a few donors, around 5% of naive CD4, approximately 3.6% of naive CD8, 2% to 2.5% of memory CD4, and under 0.45% of memory CD8 clonotypes were shared. Because the study included a small number of donors, the genetic and exposure-history diversity represented was limited. Sampling was restricted to blood, and TCR repertoires in tissue are likely to differ from TCR repertoires in blood. Estimated clonotype richness was generally larger for naive than for memory subsets. Rarefaction of sorted-subset datasets indicated incomplete sequencing despite the large sequencing depth.

TCR CDR3 regions were amplified from genomic DNA by multiplex PCR using the deep immunoSEQ assay. For each cell subset, the extracted genomic DNA was distributed evenly across all wells of several immunoSEQ 96-well plates, and each plate served as one replicate. For sorted subsets, each replicate PCR was loaded with approximately 190 ng genomic DNA, equivalent to 25,000 to 35,000 T cell genomes. The purified libraries were quantified using a Qubit 3.0 fluorometer, sized with a Bioanalyzer 2100, and then quantified again using the KAPA Library Quantification kit. Every immunoSEQ 96-well plate was sequenced on a dedicated single-read 150-cycle Illumina NextSeq 550 flow cell. Regarding the original processing steps: The immunoSEQ output contained only junctional sequences without quality scores, so filtering could not match that applied to full-length reads. To assign V/J genes and CDR3, sequences were annotated using PyIR, a Python wrapper for IgBLAST v1.9, with IMGT germline references. Reads were removed for weak V/J assignments (E-value above 1e-6), missing CDR3, stop codons, out-of-frame junctions, or ambiguous translated residues. V3J clonotypes were defined as sequences sharing the same inferred V gene, J gene, and CDR3 amino acid sequence. Percentage overlap between repertoires was calculated by dividing the number of shared unique clonotypes by the size of the smaller repertoire. Richness of each repertoire was evaluated using RTK rarefaction, the Chao1 estimator, and Recon v2.1 estimates of unobserved clonotypes. Generation probabilities for all TCRbeta clonotypes obtained by the gDNA method from a handful of donors were computed using OLGA. This immuneACCESS table, as held by TCRdb, lists in-frame sequences with V and J called but not all clones. Of the missing ones, under half trace to an unresolved V gene in checked studies; the others have no known cause. V and J calls and clone size come straight from that table; D and trimming were deduced from the DNA. The sample records about 680,000 clones, about 90% of which are singletons. Jointly, the top ten make up 24% of the sample.

The CDR3 numbers 16 residues from cysteine through phenylalanine. Only CDR3 DNA is held: 48 bases, read in frame from base 1. CDR1 MGHRA and CDR2 YSYEKL are derived from the germline V gene. V is cut back by 0 bases and J by 5 bases, with 9 bases in the junction unmatched. CD8 naive samples were obtained by positive selection for CCR7 among CD45RO-negative cells, yielding a CD45RA+CCR7+ population from which TemRA cells were excluded. Donors were healthy HIV-negative adults with no recently reported acute infections or vaccinations. Every donor was a Caucasian adult residing in Nashville, Tennessee, USA. After blood collection by leukapheresis, PBMCs were isolated using Ficoll-Histopaque density gradient centrifugation and then cryopreserved in the vapor phase of liquid nitrogen. Analytical flow cytometry was used to check the purity and quantity of each magnetically sorted T cell population. Genomic DNA was isolated from each sorted fraction and quantified by UV absorbance on a Nanodrop 2000c.

In this chain, TRBV4-1 is recombined with TRBJ2-7; 8 bases in the junction line up with TRBD2. This TCR was recovered from a man under 40 in good health. What was sequenced was naive CD8+ T cells sorted from blood. This specimen's cell subset or site label, per the study, means: CD45RA+CCR7+. The sequenced DNA is TGCGCCAGCAGCCAAGAACAACCAGCGGGAGTCCACGAGCAGTACTTC. This codes for CASSQEQPAGVHEQYF.